The 17 T cell receptor beta chains below come from one sample, sequenced in a study of OX40 agonist ivuxolimab in advanced cancers. The method was immunoSEQ multiplex PCR; TCRdb's version includes in-frame clones alone and lacks a portion of them. The sample yields about 99,000 clones, less than 95% seen once. The input for sequencing was CD4+ or CD8+ T cells sorted from blood, taken in a trial of the OX40 agonist ivuxolimab. The receptors here all came from an adult with an advanced solid tumor such as melanoma, head and neck, liver or kidney cancer.

The chain employs TRBV4-1 and TRBJ2-7, with D unclear. Germline values: CDR1 MGHRA, CDR2 YSYEKL. Trimming removed 3 bases from V and 3 bases from J, with 12 bases in between. CDR3 length equals 14 residues. The CDR3 spells CASSHPGVGYEQYF. The CDR3 nucleotides are TGCGCCAGCAGCCACCCCGGAGTCGGCTACGAGCAGTACTTC.

The rearrangement joins TRBV10-3 to TRBJ2-7; the D gene is possibly TRBD1 (6 bases). The CDR3 contains 15 residues. Trimming shortened V by 0 bases and J by 1 base, and 10 bases separated the two germline ends. Germline V lookup: CDR1 ENHRY, CDR2 SYGVKD. The CDR3 sequence: CAISESPGDSYEQYF. As DNA, the CDR3 is TGTGCCATCAGTGAGTCGCCAGGGGATTCCTACGAGCAGTACTTC.

This clone was detected only a few times. This chain links TRBV5-1 with TRBJ1-5, with unresolved D. The ends were cut back, 4 bases at V and 0 bases at J, with 14 bases in the middle. Per germline, CDR1 SGHRS and CDR2 YFSETQ. This CDR3 is built from 16 residues. The CDR3 sequence is CASSAEGPLSNQPQHF. CDR3 nucleotides: TGCGCCAGCAGCGCGGAGGGCCCACTTAGCAATCAGCCCCAGCATTTT.

The count of this clone is one. The chain recombines TRBV6-6 with TRBJ2-1; 9 nucleotides match TRBD1. Trimming cost V 6 bases and J 5 bases; bases outside gene matches: 8. The CDR3 is made up of 15 amino acids. Germline lookup yields CDR1 MNHNY and CDR2 SVGAGI (reference sequence). The CDR3: CASSLDRGFNNEQFF. The CDR3 nucleotides read TGTGCCAGCAGCCTCGACAGGGGGTTTAACAATGAGCAGTTCTTC.

V gene TRBV6-6 combines with J gene TRBJ1-1; D perhaps matches TRBD1 (6 bases). The germline V and J ends were trimmed by 6 bases and 0 bases, with 17 bases remaining between them. Germline values: CDR1 MNHNY, CDR2 SVGAGI (reference sequence). The CDR3 sequence is 16 residues long. CDR3 sequence: CASSPRVEGVNTEAFF. CDR3 DNA: TGTGCCAGCAGCCCTAGGGTGGAGGGGGTGAACACTGAAGCTTTCTTT.

The rearrangement links TRBV27 to TRBJ1-3; TRBD1 matches at 9 bases. The CDR3 runs to 21 residues. CDR1 and CDR2 from the germline V gene are MNHEY and SMNVEV (reference sequence). J was trimmed by 1 base and V by 6 bases; bases with no gene match: 22. The CDR3 coding sequence is TGTGCCAGCAGCCTCACCCCCATTTCCGGACAGGGGATGACATCTGGAAACACCATATATTTT. Protein sequence: CASSLTPISGQGMTSGNTIYF.

This clone is a singleton in its sample. The chain has TRBV7-9 and TRBJ2-1, with 14 bases fitting TRBD2. V was pared by 5 bases and J by 6 bases, with 9 bases of the junction left unmatched. CDR3 length: 17 amino acids. The V gene's germline CDR1 is SEHNR and CDR2 FQNEAQ (reference sequence). CDR3 residues: CASSPKGLAGAFNEQFF. The CDR3 nucleotides are TGTGCCAGCAGCCCTAAGGGACTAGCGGGGGCGTTCAATGAGCAGTTCTTC.

The genes are TRBV5-1 and TRBJ2-2; D may be TRBD1 or TRBD2 (6 bases each). The germline V gene has CDR1 SGHRS and CDR2 YFSETQ. The length of the CDR3 is 15 residues. V was shortened by 1 base and J by 6 bases, with 13 bases between the two germline ends. The CDR3 coding sequence is TGCGCCAGCAGCTTGTTCGGGGGCTCAGCCGGGGAGCTGTTTTTT. As protein: CASSLFGGSAGELFF. Full variable domain (remainder filled in from reference TRBV5-1 and TRBJ2-2): KAGVTQTPRYLIKTRGQQVTLSCSPISGHRSVSWYQQTPGQGLQFLFEYFSETQRNKGNFPGRFSGRQFSNSRSEMNVSTLELGDSALYLCASSLFGGSAGELFFGEGSRLTVL.

The chain joins TRBV7-2 to TRBJ1-2; maybe TRBD1 (6 bases). CDR3 size: 15 residues. V lost 1 base to trimming and J lost 4 bases, with 13 bases between them. From germline, CDR1 is SGHTA and CDR2 FQGNSA. CDR3 bases: TGTGCCAGCAGCTTAGGGAGGGGGGAGACCTATGGCTACACCTTC. This encodes CASSLGRGETYGYTF. The full variable domain, its missing parts supplied by reference TRBV7-2 and TRBJ1-2, is GAGVSQSPSNKVTEKGKDVELRCDPISGHTALYWYRQSLGQGLEFLIYFQGNSAPDKSGLPSDRFSAERTGGSVSTLTIQRTQQEDSAVYLCASSLGRGETYGYTFGSGTRLTVV.

The CDR3 protein is CASSNRDRSYEQYF. The CDR3 DNA reads as TGTGCCAGCAGCAACCGGGACAGGTCCTACGAGCAGTACTTC. This chain joins TRBV7-2 and TRBJ2-7; TRBD1 matches at 8 bases. This CDR3 contains 14 residues. The germline gives CDR1 SGHTA, CDR2 FQGNSA. V shed 5 bases, J shed 1 base, and the junction held 4 bases outside the gene matches.

The V gene is TRBV19, the J gene TRBJ1-5; perhaps TRBD1 as D (5 bases). The CDR3 runs to 15 residues. Germline CDR1 LNHDA, CDR2 SQIVND (reference sequence). V was cut by 0 bases and J by 3 bases, with 9 bases left in between. CDR3 residues: CASSIDRANNQPQHF. CDR3 in DNA: TGTGCCAGTAGTATAGACAGGGCAAACAATCAGCCCCAGCATTTT.

The rearrangement uses TRBV6-6 and TRBJ2-3; 11 bases match TRBD1. V lost 6 bases and J lost 4; bases outside the gene matches: 6. CDR1 is MNHNY, CDR2 SVGAGI, per germline (reference sequence). This CDR3 comprises 15 residues. The CDR3 coding sequence is TGTGCCAGCAGCCCGGACAGGGGGCGGCCAGATACGCAGTATTTT. It translates to CASSPDRGRPDTQYF.

The chain employs TRBV7-6 and TRBJ2-7; weak D call: TRBD2 (6 bases). The CDR3 extends over 12 amino acids. V lost 2 bases and J 5 bases, leaving 7 bases between the germline ends. Germline CDR1 SGHVS, CDR2 FNYEAQ. CDR3 bases: TGTGCCAGCAGCTTAACGGGGGACGAGCAGTACTTC. Its protein product is CASSLTGDEQYF. Supplemented by reference TRBV7-6 and TRBJ2-7, the full variable domain reads GAGVSQSPRYKVTKRGQDVALRCDPISGHVSLYWYRQALGQGPEFLTYFNYEAQQDKSGLPNDRFSAERPEGSISTLTIQRTEQRDSAMYRCASSLTGDEQYFGPGTRLTVT.

The chain couples TRBV28 to TRBJ2-5, with 9 bases aligning to TRBD1. J was trimmed by 3 bases and V by 3 bases; bases with no gene match: 2. This CDR3 comprises 14 residues. CDR1 and CDR2 from the germline V gene are MDHEN and SYDVKM. The CDR3 loop reads CASSFGQGKETQYF. CDR3 DNA: TGTGCCAGCAGTTTCGGACAGGGGAAAGAGACCCAGTACTTC.

CDR3 DNA: TGTGCCAGTAGTCCCCGGGGGGGGACCTATAATTCACCCCTCCACTTT. Translated, it gives CASSPRGGTYNSPLHF. The V gene is TRBV19, the J gene TRBJ1-6; perhaps TRBD1 as D (5 bases). The CDR3 is made up of 16 amino acids. CDR1 and CDR2 from the germline V gene are LNHDA and SQIVND (reference sequence). V lost 5 bases to trimming and J lost 2 bases, with 13 bases between them.

The V gene is TRBV9, the J gene TRBJ2-2; 8 nucleotides align to TRBD1. The V segment lost 5 bases and the J segment 3 bases; nucleotides outside the gene matches: 6. Per the germline V gene, CDR1 is SGDLS and CDR2 is YYNGEE. The CDR3 extends over 15 amino acids. The CDR3 region is CASRGQGLYTGELFF. CDR3 sequence (DNA): TGTGCCAGCAGAGGACAGGGACTTTACACCGGGGAGCTGTTTTTT.

The chain uses TRBV4-1 and TRBJ1-1; TRBD1 matches 8 bases. The CDR3 runs 15 residues. V lost 5 bases and J lost 1; bases outside the gene matches: 6. Germline CDR1 reads MGHRA; CDR2 reads YSYEKL. As DNA, the CDR3 is TGCGCCAGCAGCACAGACAGGGGACAGAACACTGAAGCTTTCTTT. It yields the protein CASSTDRGQNTEAFF.